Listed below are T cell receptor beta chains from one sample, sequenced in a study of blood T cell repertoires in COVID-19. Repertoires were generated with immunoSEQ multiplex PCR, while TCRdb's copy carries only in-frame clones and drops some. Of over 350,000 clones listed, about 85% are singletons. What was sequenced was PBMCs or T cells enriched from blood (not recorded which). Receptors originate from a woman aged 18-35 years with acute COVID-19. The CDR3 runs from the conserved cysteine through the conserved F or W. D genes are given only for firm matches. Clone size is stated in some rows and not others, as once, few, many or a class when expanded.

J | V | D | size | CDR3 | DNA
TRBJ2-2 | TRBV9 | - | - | CASSVATQRLITGELFF | TGTGCCAGCAGCGTAGCTACCCAGCGCCTAATCACCGGGGAGCTGTTTTTT
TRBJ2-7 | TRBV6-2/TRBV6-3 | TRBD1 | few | CASSSGQGTEQYF | TGTGCCAGCAGTTCCGGACAGGGTACCGAGCAGTACTTC
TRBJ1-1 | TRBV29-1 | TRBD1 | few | CSVSQGAGTEAFF | TGCAGCGTCTCACAGGGGGCGGGCACTGAAGCTTTCTTT
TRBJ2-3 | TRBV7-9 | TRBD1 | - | CASSMGQGAGTDTQYF | TGTGCCAGCAGCATGGGACAGGGGGCGGGCACAGATACGCAGTATTTT
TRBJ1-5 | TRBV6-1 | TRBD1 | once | CASSEGTGRGNQPQHF | TGTGCCAGCAGTGAAGGGACAGGGAGAGGCAATCAGCCCCAGCATTTT
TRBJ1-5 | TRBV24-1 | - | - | CATRAQGFNQPQHF | TGTGCCACCAGAGCACAGGGTTTCAATCAGCCCCAGCATTTT
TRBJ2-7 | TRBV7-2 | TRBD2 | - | CASRLAESSYEQYF | TGTGCCAGCAGACTAGCGGAAAGCTCCTACGAGCAGTACTTC
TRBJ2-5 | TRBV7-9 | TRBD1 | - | CASSPTDRGETQYF | TGTGCCAGCAGCCCGACGGACAGGGGTGAGACCCAGTACTTC
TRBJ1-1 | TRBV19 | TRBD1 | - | CASGQTGVAEAFF | TGTGCCAGTGGACAGACAGGGGTCGCTGAAGCTTTCTTT
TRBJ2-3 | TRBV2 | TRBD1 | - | CASSVETGGTDTQYF | TGTGCCAGCAGTGTTGAGACAGGGGGGACAGATACGCAGTATTTT
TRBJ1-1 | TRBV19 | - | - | CASRNHTKTEAFF | TGTGCCAGTAGAAACCACACCAAAACTGAAGCTTTCTTT
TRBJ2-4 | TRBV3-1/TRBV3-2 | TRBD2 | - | CASSQGGLAANIQYF | TGTGCCAGCAGCCAAGGCGGACTAGCGGCAAACATTCAGTACTTC
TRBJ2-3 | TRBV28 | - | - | CASSLRGTDTQYF | TGTGCCAGCAGTTTACGAGGCACAGATACGCAGTATTTT
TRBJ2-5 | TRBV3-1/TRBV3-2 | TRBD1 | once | CASSLGQGEGETQYF | TGTGCCAGCAGCTTGGGACAGGGGGAAGGAGAGACCCAGTACTTC
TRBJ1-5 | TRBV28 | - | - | CASRDRHSNQPQHF | TGTGCCAGCAGGGACAGACATAGCAATCAGCCCCAGCATTTT
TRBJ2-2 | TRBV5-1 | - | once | CASSLDQGGTGELFF | TGCGCCAGCAGCTTGGATCAGGGGGGCACCGGGGAGCTGTTTTTT
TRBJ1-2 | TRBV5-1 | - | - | CASSVGGNGYTF | TGCGCCAGCAGCGTGGGAGGGAATGGCTACACCTTC
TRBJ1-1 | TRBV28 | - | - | CASIWGGAVAEAFF | TGTGCCAGCATTTGGGGCGGGGCCGTAGCTGAAGCTTTCTTT
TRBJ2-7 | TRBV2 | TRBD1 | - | CASSAGQAYEQYF | TGTGCCAGCAGTGCAGGACAGGCCTACGAGCAGTACTTC
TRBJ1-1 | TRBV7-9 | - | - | CASSPVTEAFF | TGTGCCAGCAGCCCCGTCACTGAAGCTTTCTTT
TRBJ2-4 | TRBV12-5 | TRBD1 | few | CASGLGTGKNIQYF | TGTGCTAGTGGTTTGGGGACAGGGAAAAACATTCAGTACTTC
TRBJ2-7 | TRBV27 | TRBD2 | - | CASSLRPTPSGTGGTYEQYF | TGTGCCAGCAGTTTACGCCCTACTCCAAGTGGGACGGGGGGGACCTACGAGCAGTACTTC
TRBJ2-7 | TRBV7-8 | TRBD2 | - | CASSLTGGPSEQYF | TGTGCCAGCAGCTTAACGGGAGGGCCCTCCGAGCAGTACTTC
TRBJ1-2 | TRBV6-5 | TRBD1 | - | CASTKTGGFYGYTF | TGTGCCAGCACCAAGACAGGGGGCTTCTATGGCTACACCTTC
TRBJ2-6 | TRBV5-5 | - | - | CASSLAVSSSGANVLTF | TGTGCCAGCAGCTTGGCTGTCAGTTCCTCTGGGGCCAACGTCCTGACTTTC
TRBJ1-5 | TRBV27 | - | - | CASSRGDSNQPQHF | TGTGCCAGCAGTCGAGGAGATAGCAATCAGCCCCAGCATTTT
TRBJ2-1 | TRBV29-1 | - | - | CSVETARNEQFF | TGCAGCGTAGAAACCGCGAGGAATGAGCAGTTCTTC
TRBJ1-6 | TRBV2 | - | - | CASSEYRTKNNSPLHF | TGTGCCAGCAGTGAATACAGGACGAAGAATAATTCACCCCTCCACTTT
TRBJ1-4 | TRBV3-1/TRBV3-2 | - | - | CASSRSGLREKLFF | TGTGCCAGCAGCAGATCGGGGTTGAGGGAAAAACTGTTTTTT
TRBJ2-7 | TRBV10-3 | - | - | CAISTLPVTYEQYF | TGTGCCATCAGCACCCTACCTGTTACCTACGAGCAGTACTTC
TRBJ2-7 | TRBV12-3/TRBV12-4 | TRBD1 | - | CASSFGQGDEQYF | TGTGCCAGCAGTTTTGGGCAGGGGGACGAGCAGTACTTC
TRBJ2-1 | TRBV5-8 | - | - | CASSLLGGSYNEQFF | TGTGCCAGCAGCCTTCTGGGGGGAAGCTACAATGAGCAGTTCTTC
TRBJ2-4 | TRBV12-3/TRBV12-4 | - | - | CASSAGRANIQYF | TGTGCCAGCAGTGCAGGGCGCGCAAACATTCAGTACTTC
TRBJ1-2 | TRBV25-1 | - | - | CASSEYIRGTNGYTF | TGTGCCAGCAGTGAATATATTCGAGGGACAAATGGCTACACCTTC
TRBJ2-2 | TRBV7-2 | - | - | CASSLAGGAGELFF | TGTGCCAGCAGCTTAGCAGGGGGTGCCGGGGAGCTGTTTTTT
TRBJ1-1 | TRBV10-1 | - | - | CASSERLQGKNTEAFF | TGCGCCAGCAGTGAGAGACTTCAGGGGAAGAACACTGAAGCTTTCTTT
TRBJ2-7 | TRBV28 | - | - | CASSLLGGRYEQYF | TGTGCCAGCAGTTTACTGGGGGGGCGATACGAGCAGTACTTC
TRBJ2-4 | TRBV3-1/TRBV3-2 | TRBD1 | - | CASSQAGGMGIQYF | TGTGCCAGCAGCCAGGCAGGGGGCATGGGCATTCAGTACTTC
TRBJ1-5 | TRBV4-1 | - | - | CASSLEHNNQPQHF | TGCGCCAGCAGCCTAGAACACAACAATCAGCCCCAGCATTTT